In this sample, the clone carrying this T cell receptor beta chain turned up many times. The sample comes from a study of blood T cell repertoires in COVID-19. The method was immunoSEQ multiplex PCR; TCRdb's version includes in-frame clones alone and lacks a portion of them. This sample carries some 170,000 clones, approximately 87% of them seen once, and the ten largest clones take roughly an eighth. This TCR came from a woman aged 70-85 years with COVID-19, enrolled during active disease. Input material: peripheral blood.

The CDR3 DNA reads as TGTGCCAGCAGCCAACCAACAGGGGGCTATGGCTACACCTTC. Its protein is CASSQPTGGYGYTF. This rearrangement joins TRBV3-1 (or the pseudogene TRBV3-2) to TRBJ1-2; 8 positions match TRBD1. The CDR3 has 14 amino acids. Germline V CDR1 and CDR2: LGHDT, YNNKEL (reference sequence). With 2 bases clipped from V and 4 bases from J, the junction kept 3 bases outside the gene matches.